Below, 22 T cell receptor beta chains from the same sample are listed, as sequenced in a study of CD8 T cells in Susac syndrome. RNA amounts of about 0.5 to 1 ug underwent reverse transcription with random hexamers. One entry per CDR3 protein, called by TCRdb with MiXCR from the immunoSEQ multiplex PCR reads. The sample carries about 110,000 distinct CDR3 sequences, around 94% recorded once. The sequencing sample was made of CD8+ T cells from PBMCs. Every receptor here comes from a human donor with Susac syndrome.

The gene calls are TRBV5-4 and TRBJ2-6; D is possibly TRBD2 (5 bases). Germline lookup yields CDR1 SGHNT and CDR2 YYREEE (reference sequence). This CDR3 is built from 15 residues. The V gene lost 1 base and the J gene lost 4 bases, with 9 bases spanning the gap. CDR3 residues: CASSLRDAGANVLTF. In DNA form, the CDR3 reads TGTGCCAGCAGCTTGCGGGATGCCGGGGCCAACGTCCTGACTTTC.

V is TRBV11-2 and J is TRBJ2-7, with 7 bases aligning to TRBD1. CDR1 is SGHAT and CDR2 is FQNNGV in the germline V gene. The CDR3 contains 15 residues. V dropped 1 base and J dropped 5; count of bases not matched to a gene: 8. The chain's CDR3 is CASSLGPGGMDEQYF. The CDR3 nucleotides read TGTGCCAGCAGCTTAGGGCCAGGGGGTATGGACGAGCAGTACTTC.

This chain links TRBV7-6 with TRBJ2-1; D gene unclear. The CDR3 spans 16 residues. Looked up from germline, CDR1 is SGHVS and CDR2 is FNYEAQ. V was cut by 3 bases and J by 8 bases, with 20 bases left in between. The CDR3 here is CASSFDLQAVSDEQFF. The CDR3 nucleotides are TGTGCCAGCAGCTTTGATCTTCAAGCCGTCAGCGATGAGCAGTTCTTC.

The chain combines TRBV6-1 with TRBJ2-5; D possibly corresponds to TRBD2 (5 bases). Germline V gene sequence: CDR1 MNHNS, CDR2 SASEGT. V lost 11 bases, J lost 5 bases, and 6 bases lay in between. The CDR3 totals 9 residues. CDR3 coding DNA: TGTGCCGGCGGGGAGACCCAGTACTTC. This sequence encodes CAGGETQYF.

The rearrangement uses TRBV7-8 and TRBJ2-7; possible D gene TRBD2, 5 bases. Trimming shortened V by 6 bases and J by 0 bases, and 9 bases separated the two germline ends. This CDR3 region has 13 residues. Germline V lookup: CDR1 SGHVS, CDR2 FQNEAQ. The CDR3 nucleotides read TGTGCCAGCAGACCCGGGGACTCCTACGAGCAGTACTTC. Its translation: CASRPGDSYEQYF.

The genes are TRBV6-6 and TRBJ2-4; D call uncertain. The V gene lost 6 bases and the J gene lost 2 bases, with 17 bases spanning the gap. Germline V gene sequence: CDR1 MNHNY, CDR2 SVGAGI (reference sequence). The CDR3 sequence is 16 residues long. CDR3: CASSKTSVGPKNIQYF. The CDR3 nucleotides are TGTGCCAGCAGCAAGACATCGGTTGGGCCCAAAAACATTCAGTACTTC.

This chain joins TRBV13 and TRBJ1-5; no clear D gene. This CDR3 region has 15 residues. The germline V gene encodes CDR1 PRHDT and CDR2 FYEKMQ (reference sequence). Between the trimmed V and J ends, which lost 4 bases and 4 bases, there was a span of 14 bases. The CDR3 here is CASSSRAKPNQPQHF. CDR3 sequence (DNA): TGTGCCAGCAGCTCGCGGGCCAAACCGAATCAGCCCCAGCATTTT. Full variable domain (rest looked up from reference TRBV13 and TRBJ1-5): AAGVIQSPRHLIKEKRETATLKCYPIPRHDTVYWYQQGPGQDPQFLISFYEKMQSDKGSIPDRFSAQQFSDYHSELNMSSLELGDSALYFCASSSRAKPNQPQHFGDGTRLSIL.

The chain has TRBV12-3 or TRBV12-4 and TRBJ1-1; no firm D call. The CDR3 spans 16 residues. V lost 5 bases and J 1 base, leaving 17 bases between the germline ends. Here the CDR3 DNA reads TGTGCCAGCAGTCCACCTCCCGCTACGGCGAACACTGAAGCTTTCTTT. This gives the protein CASSPPPATANTEAFF.

The J gene is TRBJ1-2, the V gene TRBV9, with D perhaps matching TRBD1 (5 bases). V lost 1 base and J lost 8, with 15 bases in between. In germline, CDR1 is SGDLS, CDR2 YYNGEE. CDR3 length: 14 amino acids. CDR3 sequence: CASSVNGAGGGYTF. CDR3 nucleotides: TGTGCCAGCAGCGTAAATGGGGCGGGGGGAGGCTACACCTTC.

This clonotype was observed once. The J gene is TRBJ2-2, the V gene TRBV5-1; D may be TRBD2 (5 bases). The V end was cut by 0 bases, the J end by 1 base, with 10 bases between. CDR3 length equals 16 residues. Germline CDR1 SGHRS, CDR2 YFSETQ. The DNA of the CDR3 is TGCGCCAGCAGCTTGGCCGTACTAGGGAACACCGGGGAGCTGTTTTTT. Encoded protein: CASSLAVLGNTGELFF.

V gene TRBV30 combines with J gene TRBJ2-7; D may correspond to TRBD1 or TRBD2 (5 bases each). Trimming shortened V by 5 bases and J by 2 bases, and 19 bases separated the two germline ends. The CDR3 sequence is 15 residues long. Germline-derived CDR1 and CDR2 are GTSNPN and SVGIG (reference sequence). The CDR3, as DNA: TGTGCCTGGTCCCCGGGGCTCCATTTCACCTACGAGCAGTACTTC. Translated, it gives CAWSPGLHFTYEQYF.

DNA for the CDR3: TGCAGTGCCTCCGGGACAGGGAACACAGATACGCAGTATTTT. Its translation is CSASGTGNTDTQYF. The V and J genes are TRBV20-1 and TRBJ2-3; 9 positions match TRBD1. Germline V gene sequence: CDR1 DFQATT, CDR2 SNEGSKA (reference sequence). V lost 6 bases to trimming and J lost 2 bases; unmatched junction nucleotides: 6. CDR3 length: 14 amino acids.

V is TRBV5-4 and J is TRBJ1-2; possibly TRBD1 for D (5 bases). V shed 4 bases and J shed 4 bases, with 14 bases lying between them. Germline CDR1 reads SGHNT; CDR2 reads YYREEE (reference sequence). The CDR3 is 14 residues long. CDR3 in DNA: TGTGCCAGCAGCACGGACATGGCGGTCTATGGCTACACCTTC. Translated: CASSTDMAVYGYTF.

This sequence joins TRBV9 and TRBJ2-3, with D unclear. The germline gives CDR1 SGDLS, CDR2 YYNGEE. The V end was cut by 0 bases, the J end by 4 bases, with 3 bases between. The CDR3 is 12 amino acids. CDR3 nucleotides: TGTGCCAGCAGCGTAGACCCAGATACGCAGTATTTT. Residues: CASSVDPDTQYF.

The V call is TRBV29-1, the J call TRBJ2-2; 10 nucleotides agree with TRBD1. Trimming at V came to 5 bases and at J to 3 bases, leaving 3 bases not matched to a gene. Germline V gene data show CDR1 as SQVTM and CDR2 as ANQGSEA. The length of the CDR3 is 14 residues. This CDR3 is CSVPGQGHTGELFF. The CDR3 DNA reads TGCAGCGTTCCGGGACAGGGGCACACCGGGGAGCTGTTTTTT.

This clonotype was seen only once. V and J are TRBV5-6 and TRBJ1-5; 7 bases agree with TRBD1. V trimming: 3 bases; J trimming: 3 bases; junction bases outside the gene matches: 6. Germline lookup yields CDR1 SGHDT and CDR2 YYEEEE. The length of the CDR3 is 15 residues. DNA for the CDR3: TGTGCCAGCAGCTCCCGGGACAGACCCAATCAGCCCCAGCATTTT. Translating it yields CASSSRDRPNQPQHF.

The chain recombines TRBV6-6 with TRBJ1-2; 7 nucleotides line up with TRBD1. The CDR3 consists of 13 residues. CDR1 and CDR2 from the germline V gene are MNHNY and SVGAGI (reference sequence). The V gene end was trimmed by 7 bases and the J gene end by 7 bases; junction bases not matched to a gene: 9. This CDR3 is CASTSDRVVGYTF. In nucleotides, the CDR3 is TGTGCCAGCACCTCCGACAGGGTTGTTGGCTACACCTTC.

The rearrangement uses TRBV3-1 and TRBJ2-5; 9 bases are a match to TRBD2. This CDR3 is built from 15 residues. CDR1 LGHDT and CDR2 YNNKEL come from the germline V gene (reference sequence). Losses at the gene ends were 4 bases for V and 2 bases for J; bases not matched to a gene: 5. Here the CDR3 reads CASSPGRGGQETQYF. The CDR3 DNA follows: TGTGCCAGCAGCCCCGGGCGGGGGGGACAAGAGACCCAGTACTTC.

The chain has TRBV7-3 and TRBJ2-1, with 11 nucleotides matching TRBD2. Losses at the gene ends were 5 bases for V and 7 bases for J; bases not matched to a gene: 7. Germline V gene data show CDR1 as SGHTA and CDR2 as FQGTGA. CDR3 length: 15 amino acids. Written as DNA, the CDR3 is TGTGCCAGCAGCGCCATAGCGGGGGGGATTAATGAGCAGTTCTTC. It translates to CASSAIAGGINEQFF.

The J gene is TRBJ1-6, the V gene TRBV3-1; TRBD1 agrees at 7 bases. The V segment lost 3 bases and the J segment 7 bases; nucleotides outside the gene matches: 9. The CDR3 has 16 amino acids. Germline loops: CDR1 LGHDT, CDR2 YNNKEL (reference sequence). The CDR3 here is CASSQKGTAVNSPLHF. CDR3 DNA sequence: TGTGCCAGCAGCCAGAAAGGGACAGCCGTGAATTCACCCCTCCACTTT.

This clonotype was detected once. The rearrangement uses TRBV25-1 and TRBJ1-5, with D unresolved. Between the trimmed V and J ends, which lost 2 bases and 0 bases, there was a span of 8 bases. The length of the CDR3 is 15 residues. Germline V gives CDR1 MGHDK, CDR2 SYGVNS. This CDR3 is CASSEGRYSNQPQHF. CDR3 in DNA: TGTGCCAGCAGTGAAGGCAGATATAGCAATCAGCCCCAGCATTTT.

This clonotype appeared once. This rearrangement joins TRBV6-2 or TRBV6-3 to TRBJ2-1; 9 bases line up with TRBD1. The CDR3 has 13 residues. V lost 6 bases, J lost 8 bases, and 5 bases stayed unmatched. The germline CDR1 and CDR2 sequences are MNHEY and SVGEGT. CDR3 sequence reads: CASRGQGVDEQFF. The CDR3 region has the DNA TGTGCCAGCAGGGGACAGGGAGTCGATGAGCAGTTCTTC.